This T cell receptor (beta chain) stems from a study of Ad26.COV2.S vaccination and SARS-CoV-2 variants. Looking at the study overall: Dosing was one shot or two shots 56 days apart. Regarding the study as a whole: It was vaccine recipients, not placebo recipients, who had the higher spike-specific TCR breadth. It was reported that spike-specific CD8+ and CD4+ T cell responses were substantially broad after vaccination.

Turning to this clone: Its antigen is still unknown.

The junction had 8 bases not matched to a gene; V was cut back by 6 bases and J by 3 bases. The CDR3 is 15 residues long. The V gene's germline CDR1 is MNHEY and CDR2 SMNVEV (reference sequence). Treatment in this sample: 19 received Ad26.COV2.S at low or high dose, single or two shots; roughly 5 received placebo; per-sample allocation not given. The investigators took samples on day 63 after the first vaccine or placebo injection. The individual, an adult aged 18-55 years, was a donor in Boston. Here immunoSEQ multiplex PCR was the method, and the copy in TCRdb shows in-frame clones only, minus some. The sample includes 250,000 to 300,000 clones, about 87% of them seen just once.

The gene calls are TRBV27 and TRBJ2-7; 10 bases map to TRBD2. The receptor's source is a person aged 18-60 years who received the Ad26.COV2.S COVID-19 vaccine or a placebo. Sequenced material: peripheral blood, taken in a trial of Ad26.COV2.S vaccine versus placebo. The CDR3 loop is CASSPGGTSVYEQYF. The DNA for the CDR3 is TGTGCCAGCAGCCCAGGTGGGACTAGCGTCTACGAGCAGTACTTC.